The clone carrying this T cell receptor (beta chain) is a singleton in its sample. The record originates from a study of technical replicates of blood from several donors. The V segment lost 5 bases and the J segment 2 bases; nucleotides outside the gene matches: 5. The germline V gene encodes CDR1 MNHEY and CDR2 SVGAGI. The CDR3 is 14 amino acids. The method was immunoSEQ multiplex PCR; TCRdb's version includes in-frame clones alone and lacks a portion of them. Among under 95,000 clones listed, around 95% were seen once. The sequencing input was T cells isolated from PBMCs. This clonotype was obtained from a human donor in good health. The chain is built from TRBV6-5 and TRBJ1-2, with TRBD1 identical over 7 bases. The CDR3 DNA reads as TGTGCCAGCAGTGGGACAGCGATCAACTATGGCTACACCTTC. Its protein is CASSGTAINYGYTF.